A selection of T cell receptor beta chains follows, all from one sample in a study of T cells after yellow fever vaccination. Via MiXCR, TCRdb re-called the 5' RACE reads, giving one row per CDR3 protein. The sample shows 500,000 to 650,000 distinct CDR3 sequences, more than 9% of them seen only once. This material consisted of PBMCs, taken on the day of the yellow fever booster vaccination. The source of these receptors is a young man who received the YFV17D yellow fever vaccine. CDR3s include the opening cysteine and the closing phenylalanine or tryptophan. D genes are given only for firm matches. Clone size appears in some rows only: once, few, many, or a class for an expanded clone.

TGTGCCAGCAGTGATGATCAAGTCGACAGAAACACCGGGGAGCTGTTTTTT | CASSDDQVDRNTGELFF | TRBJ2-2 | TRBV25-1 | - | -
TGTGCCAGCAGTTTCACGGGACTAGCGGAGAGCTCCTACAATGAGCAGTTCTTC | CASSFTGLAESSYNEQFF | TRBJ2-1 | TRBV27 | - | TRBD2
TGTGCCAGCAGCGGCGGGGGGACAGGGGTCATTCAGTACTTC | CASSGGGTGVIQYF | TRBJ2-4 | TRBV9 | many | TRBD1
TGCGCCAGCAGCCAAGCCTTTCCCCCTCTAGCAGGTGAATGGGAGTTCTTC | CASSQAFPPLAGEWEFF | TRBJ2-1 | TRBV4-3 | many | -
TGTGCCACCAGAACCGTGAACACCGGGGAGCTGTTTTTT | CATRTVNTGELFF | TRBJ2-2 | TRBV15 | - | -
TGTGCCAGCAGCCCCAGACGGTCCGAAGAGACCCAGTACTTC | CASSPRRSEETQYF | TRBJ2-5 | TRBV7-2 | few | -
TGCAGTCTGGGGGGACGCTACGAGCAGTACTTC | CSLGGRYEQYF | TRBJ2-7 | TRBV20-1 | few | -
TGCAGTGCAAAACAGGGGGCAGGTCAGCCCCAGCATTTT | CSAKQGAGQPQHF | TRBJ1-5 | TRBV20-1 | few | TRBD1
TGTGCCACCTGCAGGGTGGGACTTAGCACAGATACGCAGTATTTT | CATCRVGLSTDTQYF | TRBJ2-3 | TRBV11-2 | few | -
TGCAGTGCTGGGGCTTCGGGGGAGCTGTTTTTT | CSAGASGELFF | TRBJ2-2 | TRBV20-1 | - | -
TGTGCCATCAGTGAGCTAAACTATGGCTACACCTTC | CAISELNYGYTF | TRBJ1-2 | TRBV10-3 | once | -
TGTGCCAGCAGTTCACCACACGGGACTAGCGGTACCAACAATGAGCAGTTCTTC | CASSSPHGTSGTNNEQFF | TRBJ2-1 | TRBV6-5 | - | TRBD2
TGCGCCAGCAGATTAGGGGACAGACTATTTGACGAGCAGTACTTC | CASRLGDRLFDEQYF | TRBJ2-7 | TRBV23-1 | - | TRBD1
TGCGCCAGCAGCTCCCCTTCTAGCGGGAGGGACCACAATGAGCAGTTCTTC | CASSSPSSGRDHNEQFF | TRBJ2-1 | TRBV5-1 | few | TRBD2
TGTGCCAGCAGCGGAGGGAGTCAGCCCCAGCATTTT | CASSGGSQPQHF | TRBJ1-5 | TRBV7-2 | - | -